A selection of T cell receptor beta chains follows, all from one sample in a study of blood T cell repertoires in COVID-19. Assay used: immunoSEQ multiplex PCR; TCRdb lists only in-frame clones, some missing. The sample has about 170,000 clones, roughly 80% seen once. The sample taken for sequencing was peripheral blood. These receptors were taken from a human donor with acute or convalescent COVID-19. The donor label of this sample is uncertain. CDR3s include the opening cysteine and the closing phenylalanine or tryptophan. The D gene is left open where the match is weak. Clone size is shown for a subset of rows, as once, few, many or a class of expanded clone.

cdr3_aa	cdr3_nt	j_call	v_call	d_call	clone_size
CASSSRQGGQPQHF	TGTGCCAGTAGTTCCCGACAGGGGGGACAGCCCCAGCATTTT	TRBJ1-5	TRBV19	TRBD1	once
CASSYGDRVTGELFF	TGTGCCAGCAGTTATGGGGACAGGGTGACCGGGGAGCTGTTTTTT	TRBJ2-2	TRBV6-5	TRBD1	NA
CASSLSGLASSYNSPLHF	TGTGCCAGCAGCTTATCGGGGTTGGCGAGCTCCTATAATTCACCCCTCCACTTT	TRBJ1-6	TRBV7-8	NA	NA
CASSSPTGQETQYF	TGTGCCAGCAGTTCCCCGACAGGGCAAGAGACCCAGTACTTC	TRBJ2-5	TRBV6-5	TRBD1	NA
CASSQRQGTYGYTF	TGTGCCAGCAGCCAGAGACAGGGGACCTATGGCTACACCTTC	TRBJ1-2	TRBV3-1/TRBV3-2	TRBD1	NA
CASSPQAGDYGYTF	TGTGCCAGCAGCCCCCAGGCAGGGGACTACGGCTACACCTTC	TRBJ1-2	TRBV3-1/TRBV3-2	NA	few
CACSLGGQTQYF	TGTGCCTGCTCCCTGGGGGGGCAGACCCAGTACTTC	TRBJ2-5	TRBV30	NA	NA
CASSPQRQGYEQYF	TGTGCCAGCTCACCCCAAAGACAGGGCTACGAGCAGTACTTC	TRBJ2-7	TRBV18	TRBD1	NA
CASSSPGQGIYGYTF	TGTGCCAGCAGCTCCCCTGGACAGGGTATTTATGGCTACACCTTC	TRBJ1-2	TRBV5-4	TRBD1	NA
CASSPGLNEKLFF	TGTGCCAGCTCACCTGGGCTTAATGAAAAACTGTTTTTT	TRBJ1-4	TRBV18	NA	NA
CASSKVWQGYQPQHF	TGTGCCAGTAGTAAGGTTTGGCAGGGATACCAGCCCCAGCATTTT	TRBJ1-5	TRBV19	NA	once
CASSLDRLQDTQYF	TGTGCCAGCAGCTTAGACAGGCTTCAGGATACGCAGTATTTT	TRBJ2-3	TRBV7-9	NA	NA
CASSQVYETQYF	TGTGCCAGCAGCCAAGTTTATGAGACCCAGTACTTC	TRBJ2-5	TRBV14	NA	NA
CASSVGGSGSYEQYF	TGTGCCAGCAGCGTAGGGGGTAGCGGTTCCTACGAGCAGTACTTC	TRBJ2-7	TRBV9	NA	NA
CASSFDASPGEQYF	TGTGCCAGCAGTTTTGACGCATCCCCGGGTGAGCAGTACTTC	TRBJ2-7	TRBV27	NA	NA
CASSPPLASTDTQYF	TGTGCCAGCTCACCGCCACTAGCTAGCACAGATACGCAGTATTTT	TRBJ2-3	TRBV18	NA	NA
CASSTRGPNTGELFF	TGTGCCAGCTCAACTAGAGGGCCGAACACCGGGGAGCTGTTTTTT	TRBJ2-2	TRBV27	NA	NA
CASSSGQGKAYQPQHF	TGTGCCAGTAGTTCGGGACAGGGGAAAGCTTATCAGCCCCAGCATTTT	TRBJ1-5	TRBV19	TRBD1	NA
CASSQDYRSDEQYF	TGTGCCAGCAGCCAAGATTATCGGTCGGACGAGCAGTACTTC	TRBJ2-7	TRBV3-1/TRBV3-2	NA	NA
CASSEGAGNEKLFF	TGTGCCAGCAGTGAAGGGGCAGGTAATGAAAAACTGTTTTTT	TRBJ1-4	TRBV25-1	NA	NA
CASSLGQGRGDTQYF	TGCGCCAGCAGCTTAGGACAGGGGCGAGGAGATACGCAGTATTTT	TRBJ2-3	TRBV5-1	TRBD1	NA
CASRETAYNSPLHF	TGTGCCAGCAGAGAGACAGCCTATAATTCACCCCTCCACTTT	TRBJ1-6	TRBV2	NA	NA
CASTPTGRGYSPLHF	TGTGCCAGCACCCCGACGGGTAGGGGGTATTCACCCCTCCACTTT	TRBJ1-6	TRBV27	NA	NA
CASSLAGGSHEQFF	TGTGCCAGCAGTTTAGCGGGGGGCTCGCATGAGCAGTTCTTC	TRBJ2-1	TRBV28	TRBD2	NA